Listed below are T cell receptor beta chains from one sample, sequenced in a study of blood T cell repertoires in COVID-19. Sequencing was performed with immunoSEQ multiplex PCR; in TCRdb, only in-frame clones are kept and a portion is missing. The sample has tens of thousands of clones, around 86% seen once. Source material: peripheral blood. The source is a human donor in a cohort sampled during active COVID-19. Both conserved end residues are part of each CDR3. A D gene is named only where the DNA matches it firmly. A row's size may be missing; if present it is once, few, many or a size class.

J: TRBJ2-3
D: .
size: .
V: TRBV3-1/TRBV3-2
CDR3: CASSPQGSLTDTQYF
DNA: TGTGCCAGCAGCCCCCAGGGGTCTCTCACAGATACGCAGTATTTT

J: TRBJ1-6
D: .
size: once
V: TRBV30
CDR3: CAESGERNSPLHF
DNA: TGTGCCGAAAGCGGGGAGAGGAATTCACCCCTCCACTTT

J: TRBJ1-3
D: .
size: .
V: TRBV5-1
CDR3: CASSAETGSGNTIYF
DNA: TGCGCCAGCAGCGCCGAGACGGGCTCTGGAAACACCATATATTTT

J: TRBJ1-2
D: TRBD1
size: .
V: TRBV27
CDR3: CASRDRAGDYGYTF
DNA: TGTGCCAGCAGGGACAGGGCTGGGGACTATGGCTACACCTTC

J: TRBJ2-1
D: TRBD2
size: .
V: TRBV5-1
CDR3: CASSEGGRVVEQFF
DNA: TGCGCCAGCAGCGAGGGCGGGAGGGTGGTTGAGCAGTTCTTC

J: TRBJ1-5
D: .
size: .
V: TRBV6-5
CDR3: CASSGQLLTQHF
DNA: TGTGCCAGCAGCGGACAGCTGCTGACCCAGCATTTT

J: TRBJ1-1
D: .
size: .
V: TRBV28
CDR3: CASRPHPLRVNTEAFF
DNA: TGTGCCAGCAGGCCCCACCCCCTGAGGGTGAACACTGAAGCTTTCTTT

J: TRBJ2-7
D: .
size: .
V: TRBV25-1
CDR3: CASSPGTPDHEQYF
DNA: TGTGCCAGCAGCCCCGGGACACCTGACCACGAGCAGTACTTC

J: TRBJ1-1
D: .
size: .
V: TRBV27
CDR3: CASSRSGVTAFF
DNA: TGTGCCAGCAGCCGTAGCGGGGTAACGGCTTTCTTT

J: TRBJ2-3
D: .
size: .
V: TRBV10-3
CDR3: CAITNQLGGVGDTQYF
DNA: TGTGCCATCACCAACCAACTAGGCGGGGTGGGAGATACGCAGTATTTT

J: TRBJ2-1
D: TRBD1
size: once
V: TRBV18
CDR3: CASSPGTGGTNEQFF
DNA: TGTGCCAGCTCACCGGGGACAGGTGGGACCAATGAGCAGTTCTTC

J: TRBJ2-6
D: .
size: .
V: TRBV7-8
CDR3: CASRERVGTNSGANVLTF
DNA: TGTGCCAGCAGGGAGCGGGTGGGCACCAACTCTGGGGCCAACGTCCTGACTTTC

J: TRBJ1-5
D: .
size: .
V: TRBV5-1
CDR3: CASSLGTIDQPQHF
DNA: TGCGCCAGCAGCTTGGGGACAATCGATCAGCCCCAGCATTTT

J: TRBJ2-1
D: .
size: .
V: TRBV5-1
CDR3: CASSLAQGSYNEQFF
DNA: TGCGCCAGCAGCTTGGCGCAGGGGAGTTACAATGAGCAGTTCTTC

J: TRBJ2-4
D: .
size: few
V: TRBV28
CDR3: CASSRGDPVNIQYF
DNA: TGTGCCAGCAGTCGCGGGGACCCCGTGAACATTCAGTACTTC

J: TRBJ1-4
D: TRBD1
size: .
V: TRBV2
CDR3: CASSEGQGKANEKLFF
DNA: TGTGCCAGCAGTGAAGGACAGGGAAAGGCTAATGAAAAACTGTTTTTT

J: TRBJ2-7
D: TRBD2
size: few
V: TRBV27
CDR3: CASSLYSGRAYEQYF
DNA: TGTGCCAGCAGTTTATATTCAGGGAGGGCCTACGAGCAGTACTTC

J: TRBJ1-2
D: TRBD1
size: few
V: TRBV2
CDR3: CASSEQGGAYGYTF
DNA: TGTGCCAGCAGTGAACAAGGGGGCGCCTATGGCTACACCTTC

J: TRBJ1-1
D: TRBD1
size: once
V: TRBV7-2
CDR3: CASSLAQGAGSEAFF
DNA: TGTGCCAGCAGCTTAGCACAGGGGGCGGGGAGTGAAGCTTTCTTT

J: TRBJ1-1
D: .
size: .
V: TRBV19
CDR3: CASSPQGMNTEAFF
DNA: TGTGCCAGTAGCCCACAGGGAATGAACACTGAAGCTTTCTTT

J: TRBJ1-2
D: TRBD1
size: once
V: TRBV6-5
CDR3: CASRMTGSVGYGYTF
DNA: TGTGCCAGCAGAATGACAGGGAGTGTGGGATATGGCTACACCTTC

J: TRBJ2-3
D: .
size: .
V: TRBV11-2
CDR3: CASSLALPQYF
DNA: TGTGCCAGCAGCTTAGCTCTTCCGCAGTATTTT

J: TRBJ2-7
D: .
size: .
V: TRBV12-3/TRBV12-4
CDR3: CASTPAGLNEQYF
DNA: TGTGCCAGCACCCCTGCTGGACTCAACGAGCAGTACTTC

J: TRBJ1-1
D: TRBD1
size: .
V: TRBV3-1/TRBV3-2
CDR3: CASSDRGYGTEAFF
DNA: TGTGCCAGCAGCGACAGGGGGTATGGAACTGAAGCTTTCTTT

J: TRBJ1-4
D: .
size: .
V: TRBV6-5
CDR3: CASSFRSVSPNEKLFF
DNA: TGTGCCAGCAGTTTCCGCTCCGTGAGCCCTAATGAAAAACTGTTTTTT

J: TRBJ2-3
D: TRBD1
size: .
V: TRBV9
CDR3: CASSASGGSDTQYF
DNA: TGTGCCAGCAGTGCCTCAGGGGGCTCAGATACGCAGTATTTT

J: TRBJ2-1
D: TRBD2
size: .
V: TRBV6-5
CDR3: CASSPAGRGYNEQFF
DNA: TGTGCCAGCAGCCCAGCGGGACGCGGATACAATGAGCAGTTCTTC

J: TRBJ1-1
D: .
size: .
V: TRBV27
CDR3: CASSHRSPYTGTEAFF
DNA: TGTGCCAGCAGTCATAGATCCCCCTATACGGGTACTGAAGCTTTCTTT

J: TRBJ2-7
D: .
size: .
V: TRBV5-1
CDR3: CASSLAGQSSYEQYF
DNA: TGCGCCAGCAGCTTGGCAGGACAAAGCTCCTACGAGCAGTACTTC

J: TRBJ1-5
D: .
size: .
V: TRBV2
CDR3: CASSPNRADQPQHF
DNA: TGTGCCAGCAGTCCTAACAGGGCTGATCAGCCCCAGCATTTT

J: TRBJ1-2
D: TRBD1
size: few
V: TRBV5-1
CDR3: CASSLDLGQGSFDGYTF
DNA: TGCGCCAGCAGCTTGGACCTGGGACAGGGGTCATTCGATGGCTACACCTTC

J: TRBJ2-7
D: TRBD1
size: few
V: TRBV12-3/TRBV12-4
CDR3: CASSTRTGDEQYF
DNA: TGTGCCAGCAGTACCCGGACAGGGGACGAGCAGTACTTC

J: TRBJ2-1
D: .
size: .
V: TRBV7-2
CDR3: CASSPFTGEAYNEQFF
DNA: TGTGCCAGCAGCCCTTTTACAGGGGAGGCCTACAATGAGCAGTTCTTC

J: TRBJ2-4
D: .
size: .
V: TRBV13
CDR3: CASSARGGKNIQYF
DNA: TGTGCCAGCAGCGCCAGGGGTGGGAAAAACATTCAGTACTTC

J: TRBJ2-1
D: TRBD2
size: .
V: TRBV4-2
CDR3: CASSQGGWGAGEPYNEQFF
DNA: TGTGCCAGCAGCCAAGGGGGTTGGGGAGCGGGGGAACCCTACAATGAGCAGTTCTTC

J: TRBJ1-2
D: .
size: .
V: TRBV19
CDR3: CASGGDTSRYGYTF
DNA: TGTGCCAGCGGGGGGGACACCTCTCGGTATGGCTACACCTTC

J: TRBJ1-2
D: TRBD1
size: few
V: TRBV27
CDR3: CASSDRGAEGYTF
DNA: TGTGCCAGCAGTGACAGGGGTGCGGAAGGCTACACCTTC

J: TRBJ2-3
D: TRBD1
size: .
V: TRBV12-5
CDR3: CASGIGQVSTDTQYF
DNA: TGTGCTAGTGGTATCGGACAGGTTAGCACAGATACGCAGTATTTT

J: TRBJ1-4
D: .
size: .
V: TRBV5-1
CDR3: CASSQGTSSEKLFF
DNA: TGCGCCAGCAGCCAAGGGACATCTAGTGAAAAACTGTTTTTT

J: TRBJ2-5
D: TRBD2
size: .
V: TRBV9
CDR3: CASSVGSGGLYQETQYF
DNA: TGTGCCAGCAGCGTAGGAAGCGGGGGGCTTTACCAAGAGACCCAGTACTTC

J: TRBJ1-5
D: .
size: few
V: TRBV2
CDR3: CASTNRVDQPQHF
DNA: TGTGCCAGCACTAACAGGGTGGATCAGCCCCAGCATTTT

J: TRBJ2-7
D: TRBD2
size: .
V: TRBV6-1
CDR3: CASSVQTSGGAYEQYF
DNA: TGTGCCAGCAGTGTACAGACTAGCGGGGGGGCCTACGAGCAGTACTTC

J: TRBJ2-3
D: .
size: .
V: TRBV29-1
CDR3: CSVGGGWGNTDTQYF
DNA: TGCAGCGTTGGAGGGGGTTGGGGGAACACAGATACGCAGTATTTT

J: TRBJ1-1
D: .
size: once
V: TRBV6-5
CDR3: CASSRVLNTEAFF
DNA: TGTGCCAGCAGTCGGGTTTTGAACACTGAAGCTTTCTTT

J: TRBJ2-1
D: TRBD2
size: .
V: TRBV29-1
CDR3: CSVGSVLAGWDNEQFF
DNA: TGCAGCGTTGGCTCCGTACTAGCGGGTTGGGACAATGAGCAGTTCTTC

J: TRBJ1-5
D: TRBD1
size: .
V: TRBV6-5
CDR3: CASRSTGGGQPQHF
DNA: TGTGCCAGCAGGTCAACAGGGGGAGGACAGCCCCAGCATTTT

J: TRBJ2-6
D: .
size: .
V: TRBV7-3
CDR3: CASSPSPSRSSGANVLTF
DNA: TGTGCCAGCAGCCCGAGTCCCTCCCGAAGCTCTGGGGCCAACGTCCTGACTTTC